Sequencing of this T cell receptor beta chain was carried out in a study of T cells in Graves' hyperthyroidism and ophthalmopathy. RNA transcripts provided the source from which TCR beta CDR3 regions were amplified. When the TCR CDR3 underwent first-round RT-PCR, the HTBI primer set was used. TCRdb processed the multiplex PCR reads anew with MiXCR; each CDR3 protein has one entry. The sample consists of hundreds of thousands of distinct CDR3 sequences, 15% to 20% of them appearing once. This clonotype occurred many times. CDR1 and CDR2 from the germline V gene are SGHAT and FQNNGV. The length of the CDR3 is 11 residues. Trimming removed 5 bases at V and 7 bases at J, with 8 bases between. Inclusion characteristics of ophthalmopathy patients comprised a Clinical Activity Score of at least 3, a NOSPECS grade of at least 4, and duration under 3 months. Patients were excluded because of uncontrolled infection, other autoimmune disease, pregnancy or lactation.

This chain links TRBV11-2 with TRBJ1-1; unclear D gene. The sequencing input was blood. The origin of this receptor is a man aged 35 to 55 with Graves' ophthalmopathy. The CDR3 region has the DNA TGTGCCAGCAGCCTGGGGTTTGAAGCTTTCTTT. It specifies CASSLGFEAFF.